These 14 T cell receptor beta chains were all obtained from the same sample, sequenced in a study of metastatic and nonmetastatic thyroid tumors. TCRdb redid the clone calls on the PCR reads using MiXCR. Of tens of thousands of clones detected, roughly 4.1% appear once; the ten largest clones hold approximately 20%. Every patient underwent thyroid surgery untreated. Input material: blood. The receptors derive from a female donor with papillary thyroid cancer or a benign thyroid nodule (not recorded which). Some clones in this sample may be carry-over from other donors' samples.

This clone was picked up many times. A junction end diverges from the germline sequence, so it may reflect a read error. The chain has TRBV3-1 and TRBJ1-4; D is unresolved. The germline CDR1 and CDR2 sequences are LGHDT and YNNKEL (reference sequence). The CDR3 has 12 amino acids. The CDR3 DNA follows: TGTGCCGGCAGCTTCCTCAATGAAAAACTGTTTTTT. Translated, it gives CAGSFLNEKLFF.

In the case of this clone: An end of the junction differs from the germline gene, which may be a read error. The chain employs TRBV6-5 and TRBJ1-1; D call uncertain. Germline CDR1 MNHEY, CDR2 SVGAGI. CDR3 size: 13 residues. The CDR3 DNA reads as TGTGCCAGCATTTACGAGGCGAACACTGAAGCGTTCTTT. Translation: CASIYEANTEAFF.

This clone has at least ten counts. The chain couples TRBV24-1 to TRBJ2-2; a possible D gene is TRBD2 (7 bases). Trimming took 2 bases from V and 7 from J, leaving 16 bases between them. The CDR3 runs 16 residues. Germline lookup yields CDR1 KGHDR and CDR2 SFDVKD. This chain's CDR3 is CATSDSNRERGGELFF. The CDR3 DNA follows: TGTGCCACCAGTGATTCGAACAGGGAGCGGGGCGGGGAGCTGTTTTTT.

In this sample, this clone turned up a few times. CDR3 sequence reads: CAISEGQGNEAFF. CDR3 bases: TGTGCCATCAGTGAGGGACAGGGGAATGAAGCTTTCTTT. The V and J genes are TRBV10-3 and TRBJ1-1, with 9 bases lining up with TRBD1. Germline CDR1 is ENHRY and CDR2 is SYGVKD. The V gene end was trimmed by 2 bases and the J gene end by 7 bases; junction bases not matched to a gene: 2. CDR3 length equals 13 residues.

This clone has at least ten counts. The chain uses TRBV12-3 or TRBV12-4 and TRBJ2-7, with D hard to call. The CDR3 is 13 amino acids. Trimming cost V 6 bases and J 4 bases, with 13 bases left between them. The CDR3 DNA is TGTGCCAGCAGCCCAGGACGGATTTACGAGCAGTACTTC. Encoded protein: CASSPGRIYEQYF.

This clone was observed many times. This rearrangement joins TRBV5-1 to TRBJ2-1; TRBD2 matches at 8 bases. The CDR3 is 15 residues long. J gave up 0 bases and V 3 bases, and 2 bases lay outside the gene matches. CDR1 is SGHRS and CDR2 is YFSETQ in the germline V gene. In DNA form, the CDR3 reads TGCGCCAGCAGCTCCGGGGGGGGCTCCTACAATGAGCAGTTCTTC. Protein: CASSSGGGSYNEQFF.

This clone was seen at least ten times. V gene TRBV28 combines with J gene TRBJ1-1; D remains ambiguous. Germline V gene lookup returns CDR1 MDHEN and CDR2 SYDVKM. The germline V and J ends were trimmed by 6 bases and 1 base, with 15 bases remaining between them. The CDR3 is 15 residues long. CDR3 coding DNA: TGTGCCAGCAGCCTAGATCCACCCCAGAACACTGAAGCTTTCTTT. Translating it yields CASSLDPPQNTEAFF.

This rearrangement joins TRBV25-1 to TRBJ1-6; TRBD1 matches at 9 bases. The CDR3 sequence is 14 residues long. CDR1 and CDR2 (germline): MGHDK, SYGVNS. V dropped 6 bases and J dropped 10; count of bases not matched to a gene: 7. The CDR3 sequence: CASSWDREGSPLHF. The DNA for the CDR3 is TGTGCCAGCAGCTGGGACAGGGAAGGATCACCCCTCCACTTT.

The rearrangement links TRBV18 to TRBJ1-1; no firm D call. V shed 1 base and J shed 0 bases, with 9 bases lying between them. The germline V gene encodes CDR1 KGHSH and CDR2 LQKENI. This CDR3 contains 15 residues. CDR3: CASSPRLQVNTEAFF. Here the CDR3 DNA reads TGTGCCAGCTCACCACGGTTGCAGGTGAACACTGAAGCTTTCTTT.

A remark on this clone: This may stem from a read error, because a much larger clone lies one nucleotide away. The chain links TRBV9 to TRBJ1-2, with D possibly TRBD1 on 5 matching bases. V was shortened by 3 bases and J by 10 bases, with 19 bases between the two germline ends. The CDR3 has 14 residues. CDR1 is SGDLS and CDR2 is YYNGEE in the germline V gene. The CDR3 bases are TGTGCCAGCAGCGGGGGGACCACCGAGGATGTCTACACCTTC. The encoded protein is CASSGGTTEDVYTF.

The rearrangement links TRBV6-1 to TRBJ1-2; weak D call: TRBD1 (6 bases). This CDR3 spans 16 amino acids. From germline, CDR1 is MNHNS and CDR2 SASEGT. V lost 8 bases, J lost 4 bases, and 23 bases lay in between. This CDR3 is CASSATETTGGYGYTF. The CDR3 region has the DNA TGTGCCAGCTCAGCGACAGAAACGACAGGTGGCTATGGCTACACCTTC.

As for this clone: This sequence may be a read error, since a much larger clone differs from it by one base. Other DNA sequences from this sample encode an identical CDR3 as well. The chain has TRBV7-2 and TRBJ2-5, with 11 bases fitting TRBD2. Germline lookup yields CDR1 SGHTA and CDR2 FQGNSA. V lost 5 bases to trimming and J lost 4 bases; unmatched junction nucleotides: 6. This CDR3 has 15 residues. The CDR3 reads CASSPTSGGRETQYF. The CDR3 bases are TGTGCCAGCAGCCCTACTAGCGGGGGCAGAGAGACCCAGTACTTC.

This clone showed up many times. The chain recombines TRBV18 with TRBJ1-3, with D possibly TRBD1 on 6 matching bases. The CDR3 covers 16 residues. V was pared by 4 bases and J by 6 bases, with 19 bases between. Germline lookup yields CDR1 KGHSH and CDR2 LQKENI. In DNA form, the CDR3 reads TGTGCCAGCTCACTCGCGGGGGGCGCCGGGACAAACACCATATATTTT. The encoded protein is CASSLAGGAGTNTIYF.

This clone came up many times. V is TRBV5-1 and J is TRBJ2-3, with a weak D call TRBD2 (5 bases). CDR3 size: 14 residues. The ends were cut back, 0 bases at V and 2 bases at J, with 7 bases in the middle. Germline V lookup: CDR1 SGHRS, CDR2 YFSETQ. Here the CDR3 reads CASSLAGSTDTQYF. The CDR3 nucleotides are TGCGCCAGCAGCTTGGCGGGGTCCACAGATACGCAGTATTTT.